This TCR beta chain is drawn from a study of beta chain features in type 1 diabetes. Points from the study as a whole: Overrepresentation of cells with high TCR expression could result from cDNA sequencing. The study found that naive, central memory and Treg TCRB repertoires appeared more similar in patients than in healthy donors.

Expressed TCRB transcripts were sequenced because the isolated RNA had all been reverse transcribed beforehand. Only in-frame clones appear in the TCRdb table, and some are missing; sequencing was by immunoSEQ multiplex PCR. Of 300,000 to 350,000 clones listed, roughly 8% are singletons. The CDR3 runs 12 residues. The germline V gene has CDR1 MDHEN and CDR2 SYDVKM. V dropped 5 bases and J dropped 7 bases, with 12 bases sitting between them. It was via CD45RO/CCR7/CD25/CD127/CD95/CD27 that CD4+ naive, central memory, regulatory and stem cell-like memory cells were sorted. About this clone: Its target is not known.

The sequence was collected from a woman aged 18-29 years in good health. The sample consisted of central memory CD4+ T cells from blood. The chain employs TRBV28 and TRBJ2-7, with a weak D call TRBD1 (5 bases). The CDR3 nucleotides are TGTGCCAGCAGTCAACAGGTTATAGAGCAGTACTTC. Its protein is CASSQQVIEQYF. The complete variable domain, with remaining parts taken from reference TRBV28 and TRBJ2-7, reads DVKVTQSSRYLVKRTGEKVFLECVQDMDHENMFWYRQDPGLGLRLIYFSYDVKMKEKGDIPEGYSVSREKKERFSLILESASTNQTSMYLCASSQQVIEQYFGPGTRLTVT.